A selection of T cell receptor beta chains follows, all from one sample in a study of response to subunit inactivated influenza vaccine. A single record per CDR3 protein comes from TCRdb applying MiXCR to the RT-PCR reads. The top ten hold around a tenth of the sample, which has 710,000 or so distinct CDR3 sequences, around 16% seen once. Sequencing used PBMCs from blood, obtained 11 to 12 days after vaccination. Receptor source: a man between 50 and 59 years old who received an inactivated influenza vaccine. CDR3s leave out the opening cysteine and the closing phenylalanine or tryptophan. D genes are given only for firm matches. Only part of the rows carry a size: once, few, many, or a class if the clone is expanded.

NA	TRBD2	TRBV6-2/TRBV6-3	ASSYSASGRIYEQY
few	TRBD1	TRBV7-9	ASSGGQAPGPF
many	NA	TRBV18	ASSPLIVGGGSGRQETQY
few	TRBD1	TRBV7-6	ASSPRTGGGAEQY
NA	TRBD1	TRBV27	ASSPGQSMYNSPLH
few	TRBD2	TRBV7-6	ASSLVSGRKLSDTQY
NA	NA	TRBV20-1	SARDGQGGTDTQY
NA	TRBD2	TRBV6-2/TRBV6-3	ASSYSGPSGEQY
NA	NA	TRBV6-2/TRBV6-3	ASRLQPRGRDQPQH
NA	NA	TRBV11-2	ASSLGGLMGGYT
many	NA	TRBV6-1	ASSRTYNQPQH
NA	NA	TRBV20-1	SARDEAGVGEQY
few	NA	TRBV2	ASKAGQRGLQETQY
few	NA	TRBV7-2	ASSIDRPTDTQY
NA	TRBD2	TRBV20-1	SARNQRGGTDTQY